This T cell receptor beta chain is from a study of identical twins. Findings and limits, study-wide: While abundant cord blood beta clonotypes carried fewer insertions, memory repertoires showed no such pattern.

TCRdb fed the 5' RACE reads into MiXCR, producing one record per CDR3 protein. The table includes approximately 220,000 distinct CDR3 sequences, approximately 8.3% detected once. With 0 bases clipped from V and 10 bases from J, the junction kept 7 bases outside the gene matches. Germline V lookup: CDR1 DFQATT, CDR2 SNEGSKA (reference sequence). The CDR3 sequence is 14 residues long. This clonotype was seen a handful of times. What it binds is unknown. These sequences were also reported in another study, on yellow fever vaccine responses in identical twins.

What was sequenced was memory (CD45RO+) T cells sorted from blood. The sequence was collected from a woman aged 18 to 35 in good health. This chain joins TRBV20-1 and TRBJ2-5, with TRBD1 matching 11 bases. The chain's CDR3 is CSAREPGQGVDQYF. Here the CDR3 DNA reads TGCAGTGCTAGAGAGCCGGGACAGGGGGTGGACCAGTACTTC.